These T cell receptor beta chains were read from a single sample in a study of beta chain features in type 1 diabetes. The protocol was immunoSEQ multiplex PCR, while the TCRdb copy is restricted to in-frame clones and leaves out a portion. The sample has 970,000 or so clones; about a sixth are singletons. Sequencing was performed on naive CD4+ T cells from blood. The source of these receptors is a woman younger than 30 in good health. CDR3s include the opening cysteine and the closing phenylalanine or tryptophan. Fields, in order: J gene, clone size, D gene, V gene, CDR3 DNA, CDR3 protein. The D gene is left open where the match is weak. Clone size is stated in some rows and not others, as once, few, many or a class when expanded.

TRBJ2-7	few	.	TRBV6-6	TGTGCCAGCAGCCCTAATCCTTACGAGCAGTACTTC	CASSPNPYEQYF
TRBJ2-5	few	.	TRBV18	TGTGCCAGCTCAGATCAAGCCCGTATCGGAGAGACCCAGTACTTC	CASSDQARIGETQYF
TRBJ1-1	.	.	TRBV19	TGTGCCAGCGGACAGTTTGACACTGAAGCTTTCTTT	CASGQFDTEAFF
TRBJ2-5	few	.	TRBV6-5	TGTGCCAGCAGTTACTCTATAGCGCCCTTTCAAGAGACCCAGTACTTC	CASSYSIAPFQETQYF
TRBJ2-7	few	.	TRBV28	TGTGCCAGCAGGGGGGGCGGCTTCCCGAACGACGAGCAGTACTTC	CASRGGGFPNDEQYF
TRBJ2-7	few	.	TRBV20-1	TGCAGTGCTAGAGGGACCTACGAGCAGTACTTC	CSARGTYEQYF
TRBJ2-3	.	.	TRBV6-5	TGTGCCAGCAGACGGAGAGGGGACACAGATACGCAGTATTTT	CASRRRGDTDTQYF
TRBJ2-4	.	.	TRBV4-1	TGCGCCAGCAGCCAAAACCCGGGGGACATTCAGTACTTC	CASSQNPGDIQYF
TRBJ2-3	few	.	TRBV5-4	TGTGCCAGCAGCTTGGTGCCCACAGATACGCAGTATTTT	CASSLVPTDTQYF
TRBJ2-7	.	TRBD2	TRBV6-5	TGTGCCAGCAGGAAAGGGACTAGCGGTACCTACGAGCAGTACTTC	CASRKGTSGTYEQYF
TRBJ2-7	.	.	TRBV28	TGTGCCAGCAGTCGAGGGGGGACTTCCTACGAGCAGTACTTC	CASSRGGTSYEQYF
TRBJ2-1	once	TRBD2	TRBV18	TGTGCCAGCTCACCTTTCCCGCTAGCGGGAGACAATGAGCAGTTCTTC	CASSPFPLAGDNEQFF
TRBJ1-5	.	TRBD1	TRBV19	TGTGCCAGTAGTGTAGGGACAGGCAATCAGCCCCAGCATTTT	CASSVGTGNQPQHF
TRBJ1-1	few	.	TRBV6-6	TGTGCCAGCAGTGGACAGATGAACACTGAAGCTTTCTTT	CASSGQMNTEAFF
TRBJ2-7	few	.	TRBV6-6	TGTGCCAGCAGTTACGGACTTGGGGATTACGAGCAGTACTTC	CASSYGLGDYEQYF
TRBJ2-1	.	TRBD2	TRBV27	TGTGCCAGCAGTAAGCCGGGACTAGCGGGAGGTTACAATGAGCAGTTCTTC	CASSKPGLAGGYNEQFF
TRBJ2-1	few	.	TRBV11-2	TGTGCCAGCAGGCAAACAGGGTGGCCCTACAATGAGCAGTTCTTC	CASRQTGWPYNEQFF
TRBJ2-6	.	.	TRBV19	TGTGCCAGTAGTATCCATGGGGCCAACGTCCTGACTTTC	CASSIHGANVLTF
TRBJ1-5	.	.	TRBV6-4	TGTGCCAGCAGTGACGTGGGACCACAGGGTAATCAGCCCCAGCATTTT	CASSDVGPQGNQPQHF
TRBJ2-2	.	.	TRBV28	TGTGCCAGCAGTTTGGCTCCAGGGACACTGTCCGGGGAGCTGTTTTTT	CASSLAPGTLSGELFF
TRBJ2-3	many	.	TRBV7-9	TGTGCCAGCAGCTTAGCCACAGATACGCAGTATTTT	CASSLATDTQYF
TRBJ1-1	few	.	TRBV6-5	TGTGCCAGCAGAAGCTTCTCGGGGTACACTGAAGCTTTCTTT	CASRSFSGYTEAFF
TRBJ1-4	.	.	TRBV10-3	TGTGCCATTTCAGGGGCCAATAATGAAAAACTGTTTTTT	CAISGANNEKLFF
TRBJ2-2	.	.	TRBV9	TGTGCCAGCAGCCCGCATACAGGAGACACCGGGGAGCTGTTTTTT	CASSPHTGDTGELFF
TRBJ2-3	few	.	TRBV6-1	TGTGCCAGCAGTGACAGGGGTAAGGTCACAGATACGCAGTATTTT	CASSDRGKVTDTQYF
TRBJ1-1	few	.	TRBV29-1	TGCAGCGTTCCCAGGGGCGCATCATCGGACACTGAAGCTTTCTTT	CSVPRGASSDTEAFF
TRBJ2-7	.	TRBD2	TRBV9	TGTGCCAGCAGCGTACAAGCGGGAGGCGTCTACGAGCAGTACTTC	CASSVQAGGVYEQYF
TRBJ2-5	.	TRBD2	TRBV7-3	TGTGCCAGCAGCTTTAGCGGGAGGGCTCAAGAGACCCAGTACTTC	CASSFSGRAQETQYF
TRBJ2-1	.	.	TRBV4-2	TGTGCCAGCAGCCAAGCAGGGGAAAAGGGTGAGCAGTTCTTC	CASSQAGEKGEQFF
TRBJ2-5	few	.	TRBV9	TGTGCCAGCAGCGTAGGAACCGACGGGTCCCAAGAGACCCAGTACTTC	CASSVGTDGSQETQYF
TRBJ2-1	few	.	TRBV29-1	TGCAGCGTTGTAGCCCCCTTCAATGAGCAGTTCTTC	CSVVAPFNEQFF
TRBJ2-3	few	TRBD2	TRBV27	TGTGCCAGCACTTCAGCGGGATCAAAAGCAGATACGCAGTATTTT	CASTSAGSKADTQYF
TRBJ2-5	few	.	TRBV7-6	TGTGCCAGCAGCTTAGCAGCACTTCAGGCAGAGACCCAGTACTTC	CASSLAALQAETQYF
TRBJ2-2	.	.	TRBV4-1	TGCGCCAGCAGCCTTAGAGGGGGGCGAACCGGGGAGCTGTTTTTT	CASSLRGGRTGELFF
TRBJ2-1	few	.	TRBV7-2	TGTGCCAGCAGCTCCGGGGTGGGGCTACTGGAGCAGTTCTTC	CASSSGVGLLEQFF
TRBJ2-7	.	.	TRBV18	TGTGCCAGCTCACCAGGGGGGCGGCGGGCCCCCTACGAGCAGTACTTC	CASSPGGRRAPYEQYF
TRBJ1-1	.	.	TRBV9	TGTGCCAGCAGCGGGGACATGAACACTGAAGCTTTCTTT	CASSGDMNTEAFF
TRBJ2-7	.	.	TRBV21-1	TGTGCCAGCCCCCCTTCCCCGGGAGCGGGGCCCTACGAGCAGTACTTC	CASPPSPGAGPYEQYF
TRBJ2-7	.	TRBD2	TRBV4-1	TGCGCCAGCAGCCAAGACCGGGACTACCCATACGAGCAGTACTTC	CASSQDRDYPYEQYF
TRBJ2-7	few	TRBD1	TRBV18	TGTGCCAGCTCACCGGGAGCGACAGGGTGGTACGAGCAGTACTTC	CASSPGATGWYEQYF
TRBJ1-4	.	TRBD1	TRBV5-5	TGTGCCAGCAGTTACCGACAGGGATGGGAAAAACTGTTTTTT	CASSYRQGWEKLFF
TRBJ2-1	.	.	TRBV7-2	TGTGCCAGCAGCCCCGGACTGAACCCCACCTACAATGAGCAGTTCTTC	CASSPGLNPTYNEQFF
TRBJ2-1	.	TRBD1	TRBV7-6	TGTGCCAGCAGCTTATTAGGGGGCCATGAGCAGTTCTTC	CASSLLGGHEQFF
TRBJ1-5	.	.	TRBV5-5	TGTGCCAGCACCCCCACGGCCGGGACGGATTTTAATCAGCCCCAGCATTTT	CASTPTAGTDFNQPQHF
TRBJ2-5	few	.	TRBV20-1	TGCAGTGCTAAACAAGAGACCCAGTACTTC	CSAKQETQYF
TRBJ2-3	.	.	TRBV28	TGTGCCAGCAGGGTACAAGCGGGCCATACGCAGTATTTT	CASRVQAGHTQYF
TRBJ1-2	few	.	TRBV27	TGTGCCAGCAGTCCCTACGTGACAGGTCCCAACTATGGCTACACCTTC	CASSPYVTGPNYGYTF
TRBJ2-1	once	.	TRBV4-2	TGTGCCAGCAGCCAACCGACCGGGAGCCCGGGTGAGCAGTTCTTC	CASSQPTGSPGEQFF
TRBJ2-7	few	.	TRBV7-2	TGTGCCAGCAGCACCAGCGCGGGCTACGAGCAGTACTTC	CASSTSAGYEQYF
TRBJ2-7	.	.	TRBV28	TGTGCCACCCGTTGGGACAACTCCTACGAGCAGTACTTC	CATRWDNSYEQYF
TRBJ2-3	few	TRBD2	TRBV5-4	TGTGCCAGCAGCTTGTTTAGCGGGGGGAGCACAGATACGCAGTATTTT	CASSLFSGGSTDTQYF
TRBJ1-2	.	TRBD1	TRBV10-3	TGTGCCATCAGTGAATTCGGAACAGGGGATTATGGCTACACCTTC	CAISEFGTGDYGYTF
TRBJ2-1	few	TRBD1	TRBV2	TGTGCCAGCACTTTGGACAGGGCCTACAATGAGCAGTTCTTC	CASTLDRAYNEQFF